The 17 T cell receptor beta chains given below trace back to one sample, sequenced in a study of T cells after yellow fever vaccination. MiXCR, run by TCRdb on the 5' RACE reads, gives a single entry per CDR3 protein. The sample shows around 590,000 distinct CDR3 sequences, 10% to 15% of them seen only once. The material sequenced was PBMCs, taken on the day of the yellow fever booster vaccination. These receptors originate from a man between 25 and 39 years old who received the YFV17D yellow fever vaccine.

CDR3 loop: CASSTGQAINQPQHF. CDR3 bases: TGTGCCAGTAGTACTGGACAGGCCATCAATCAGCCCCAGCATTTT. The rearrangement joins TRBV19 to TRBJ1-5; 7 bases line up with TRBD1. The J segment lost 3 bases and the V segment lost 4 bases, leaving 6 bases of the junction unmatched. Germline CDR1 reads LNHDA; CDR2 reads SQIVND (reference sequence). The CDR3 runs 15 residues.

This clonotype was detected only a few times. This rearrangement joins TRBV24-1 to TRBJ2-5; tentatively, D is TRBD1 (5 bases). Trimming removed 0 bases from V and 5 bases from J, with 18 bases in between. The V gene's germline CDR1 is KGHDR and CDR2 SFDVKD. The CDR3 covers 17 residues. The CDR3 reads CATSDLRAPQGRETQYF. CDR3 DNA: TGTGCCACCAGTGATTTGAGGGCTCCGCAGGGTAGGGAGACCCAGTACTTC.

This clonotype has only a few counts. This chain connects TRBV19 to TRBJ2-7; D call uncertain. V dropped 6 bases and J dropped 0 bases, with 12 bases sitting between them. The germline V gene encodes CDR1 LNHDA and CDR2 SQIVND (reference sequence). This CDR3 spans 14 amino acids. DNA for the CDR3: TGTGCCAGTAGCGCCGCGTTCATCTCCTACGAGCAGTACTTC. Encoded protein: CASSAAFISYEQYF.

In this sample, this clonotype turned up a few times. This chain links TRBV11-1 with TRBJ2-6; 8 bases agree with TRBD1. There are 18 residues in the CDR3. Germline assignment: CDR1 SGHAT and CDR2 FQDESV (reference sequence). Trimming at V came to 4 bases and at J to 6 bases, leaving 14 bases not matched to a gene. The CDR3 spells CASSSRTGSVIVANVLTF. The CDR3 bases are TGTGCCAGCAGCTCCAGGACAGGGTCGGTAATTGTGGCCAACGTCCTGACTTTC.

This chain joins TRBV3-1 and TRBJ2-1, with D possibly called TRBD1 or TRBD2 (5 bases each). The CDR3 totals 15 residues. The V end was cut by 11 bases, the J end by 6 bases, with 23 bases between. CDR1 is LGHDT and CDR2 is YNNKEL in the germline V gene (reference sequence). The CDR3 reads CASCAGIRDGNEQFF. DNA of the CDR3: TGTGCCTCCTGCGCAGGGATAAGGGACGGCAATGAGCAGTTCTTC.

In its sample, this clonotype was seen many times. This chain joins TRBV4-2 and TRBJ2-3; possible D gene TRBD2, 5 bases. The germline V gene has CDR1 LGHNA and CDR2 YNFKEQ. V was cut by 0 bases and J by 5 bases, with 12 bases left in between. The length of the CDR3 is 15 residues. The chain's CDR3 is CASSQDPREGDTQYF. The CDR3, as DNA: TGTGCCAGCAGCCAAGACCCCCGAGAGGGAGATACGCAGTATTTT.

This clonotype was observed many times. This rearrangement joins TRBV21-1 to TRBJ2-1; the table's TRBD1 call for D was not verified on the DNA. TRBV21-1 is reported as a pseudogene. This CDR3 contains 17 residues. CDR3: CASSNNGDQEGKDEQFF. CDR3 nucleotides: TGTGCCAGCAGCAACAATGGGGACCAGGAGGGCAAGGATGAGCAGTTCTTC.

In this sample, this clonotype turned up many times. The CDR3 sequence is CASSFSPLTGNIQYF. The CDR3 nucleotides read TGTGCCAGCAGTTTCTCTCCCCTGACCGGAAACATTCAGTACTTC. The J gene is TRBJ2-4, the V gene TRBV27; D ambiguous. There are 15 residues in the CDR3. CDR1 is MNHEY, CDR2 SMNVEV, per germline (reference sequence). With 3 bases removed from V and 6 bases from J, the gap between germline ends came to 15 bases.

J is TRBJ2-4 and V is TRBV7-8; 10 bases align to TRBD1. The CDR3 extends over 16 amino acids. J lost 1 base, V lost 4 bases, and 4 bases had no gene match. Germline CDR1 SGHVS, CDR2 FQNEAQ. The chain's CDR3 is CASSWRQGAAKNIQYF. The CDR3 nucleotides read TGTGCCAGCAGCTGGAGACAGGGGGCTGCCAAAAACATTCAGTACTTC.

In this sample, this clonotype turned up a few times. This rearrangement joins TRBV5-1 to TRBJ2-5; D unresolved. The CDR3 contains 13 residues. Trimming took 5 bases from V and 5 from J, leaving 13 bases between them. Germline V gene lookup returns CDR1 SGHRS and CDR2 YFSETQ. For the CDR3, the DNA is TGCGCCAGCAGTCCCGCTAGGACGGAGACCCAGTACTTC. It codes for CASSPARTETQYF.

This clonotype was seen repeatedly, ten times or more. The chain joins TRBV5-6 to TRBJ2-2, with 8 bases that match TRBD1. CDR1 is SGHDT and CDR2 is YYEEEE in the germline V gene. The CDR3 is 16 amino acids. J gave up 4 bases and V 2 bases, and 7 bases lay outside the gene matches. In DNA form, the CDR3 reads TGTGCCAGCAGCTTTTCGGGGACAGGAGGCACCGGGGAGCTGTTTTTT. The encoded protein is CASSFSGTGGTGELFF. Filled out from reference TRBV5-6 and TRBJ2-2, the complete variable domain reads DAGVTQSPTHLIKTRGQQVTLRCSPKSGHDTVSWYQQALGQGPQFIFQYYEEEERQRGNFPDRFSGHQFPNYSSELNVNALLLGDSALYLCASSFSGTGGTGELFFGEGSRLTVL.

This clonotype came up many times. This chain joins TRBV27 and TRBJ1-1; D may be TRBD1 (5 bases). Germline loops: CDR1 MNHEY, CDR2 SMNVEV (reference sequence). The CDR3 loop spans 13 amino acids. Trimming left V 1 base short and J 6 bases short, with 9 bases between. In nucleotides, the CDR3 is TGTGCCAGCAGTTTATGGGGCGGGGCTGAAGCTTTCTTT. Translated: CASSLWGGAEAFF.

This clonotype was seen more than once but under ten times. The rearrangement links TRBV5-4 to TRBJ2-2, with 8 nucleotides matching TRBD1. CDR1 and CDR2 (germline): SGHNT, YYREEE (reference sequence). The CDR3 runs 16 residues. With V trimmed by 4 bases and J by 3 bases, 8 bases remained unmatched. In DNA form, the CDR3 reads TGTGCCAGCAGCCTGGACAGGGTGGCGTACACCGGGGAGCTGTTTTTT. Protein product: CASSLDRVAYTGELFF.

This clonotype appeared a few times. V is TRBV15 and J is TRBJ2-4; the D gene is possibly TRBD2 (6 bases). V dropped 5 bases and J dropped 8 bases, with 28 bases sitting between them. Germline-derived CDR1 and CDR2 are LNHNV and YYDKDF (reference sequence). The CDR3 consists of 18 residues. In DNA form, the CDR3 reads TGTGCCACCAGCGTCCGTGGGCTAGCGTCGCTCAGTTGGGACATTCAGTACTTC. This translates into CATSVRGLASLSWDIQYF.

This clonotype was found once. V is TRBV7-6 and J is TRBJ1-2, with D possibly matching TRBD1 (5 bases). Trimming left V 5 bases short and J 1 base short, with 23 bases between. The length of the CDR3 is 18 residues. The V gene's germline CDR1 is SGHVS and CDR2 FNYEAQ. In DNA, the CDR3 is TGTGCCAGCAGCCCCGGGGGGGGGGGACGTTGGGATAACTATGGCTACACCTTC. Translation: CASSPGGGGRWDNYGYTF. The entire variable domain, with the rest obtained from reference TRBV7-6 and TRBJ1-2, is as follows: GAGVSQSPRYKVTKRGQDVALRCDPISGHVSLYWYRQALGQGPEFLTYFNYEAQQDKSGLPNDRFSAERPEGSISTLTIQRTEQRDSAMYRCASSPGGGGRWDNYGYTFGSGTRLTVV.

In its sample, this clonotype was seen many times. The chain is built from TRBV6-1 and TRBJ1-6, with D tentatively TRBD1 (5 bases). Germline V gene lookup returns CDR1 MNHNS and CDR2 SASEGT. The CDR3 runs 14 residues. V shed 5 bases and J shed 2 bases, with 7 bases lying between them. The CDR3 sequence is CASSTTAYNSPLHF. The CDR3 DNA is TGTGCCAGCAGTACGACAGCCTATAATTCACCCCTCCACTTT.

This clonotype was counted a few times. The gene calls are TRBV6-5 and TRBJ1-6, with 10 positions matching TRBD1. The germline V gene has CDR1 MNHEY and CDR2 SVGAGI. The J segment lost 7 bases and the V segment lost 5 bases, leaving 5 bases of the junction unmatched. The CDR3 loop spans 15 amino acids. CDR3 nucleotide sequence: TGTGCCAGCAGTCGACAGGGGGCGCAGAATTCACCCCTCCACTTT. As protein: CASSRQGAQNSPLHF.